The 30 T cell receptor beta chains below come from one sample, sequenced in a study of T cells in Graves' hyperthyroidism and ophthalmopathy. TCR beta CDR3 region amplification was performed from RNA transcripts. Carried out on the TCR CDR3, a first-round RT-PCR used the HTBI primer set. TCRdb called the multiplex PCR reads again in MiXCR, with one record for every CDR3 protein. The sample carries under 400,000 distinct CDR3 sequences, roughly 13% recorded once. Sequencing input: blood. These receptors were collected from a woman aged 18-29 years with Graves' hyperthyroidism.

This clonotype was seen more than once but under ten times. V usage is TRBV28 and J usage is TRBJ1-3; D is perhaps TRBD1 (6 bases). Germline CDR1 is MDHEN and CDR2 is SYDVKM. The CDR3 loop spans 16 amino acids. V was pared by 2 bases and J by 0 bases, with 11 bases between. CDR3 DNA sequence: TGTGCCAGCAGTTTAGAGGCAGGGGCCTCTGGAAACACCATATATTTT. Translation: CASSLEAGASGNTIYF.

This clonotype was detected ten times or more. J is TRBJ1-1 and V is TRBV28; D gene unclear. Per the germline V gene, CDR1 is MDHEN and CDR2 is SYDVKM. The ends were cut back, 6 bases at V and 0 bases at J, with 5 bases in the middle. This CDR3 spans 12 amino acids. In nucleotides, the CDR3 is TGTGCCAGCAGGCTCATGAACACTGAAGCTTTCTTT. Protein sequence: CASRLMNTEAFF. Full variable domain (missing parts from reference TRBV28 and TRBJ1-1): DVKVTQSSRYLVKRTGEKVFLECVQDMDHENMFWYRQDPGLGLRLIYFSYDVKMKEKGDIPEGYSVSREKKERFSLILESASTNQTSMYLCASRLMNTEAFFGQGTRLTVV.

This clonotype was observed a few times. The V call is TRBV5-1, the J call TRBJ1-2; weak D call: TRBD1 (6 bases). The CDR3 extends over 19 amino acids. V gave up 4 bases and J gave up 3 bases, with 28 bases separating them. The V gene's germline CDR1 is SGHRS and CDR2 YFSETQ. CDR3: CASSPQGSGEMQLDYGYTF. The CDR3 bases are TGCGCCAGCAGCCCCCAGGGTTCAGGGGAGATGCAGTTGGACTATGGCTACACCTTC.

This clonotype was observed many times. This chain uses TRBV3-1 with TRBJ1-5, with D unresolved. V dropped 4 bases and J dropped 6 bases, with 10 bases sitting between them. The germline CDR1 and CDR2 sequences are LGHDT and YNNKEL (reference sequence). CDR3 length: 13 amino acids. The CDR3 DNA reads as TGTGCCAGCAGCCCCCCGCTCGGTCAGCCCCAGCATTTT. This gives the protein CASSPPLGQPQHF.

This clonotype was detected ten times or more. The J gene is TRBJ1-3, the V gene TRBV3-1; D remains unclear. Trimming took 1 base from V and 6 from J, leaving 10 bases between them. CDR3 length equals 14 residues. Germline loops: CDR1 LGHDT, CDR2 YNNKEL (reference sequence). The CDR3 DNA is TGTGCCAGCAGCCAAGTGATTTCCTCAAACACCATATATTTT. It is translated as CASSQVISSNTIYF.

The rearrangement joins TRBV28 to TRBJ1-5, with a weak D call TRBD1 (6 bases). In germline, CDR1 is MDHEN, CDR2 SYDVKM. The CDR3 contains 16 residues. The V and J ends lost 5 bases and 2 bases respectively, with 16 bases between them. As DNA, the CDR3 is TGTGCCAGCAGTCCCTACAGGGCCCTAGGCAATCAGCCCCAGCATTTT. Its protein is CASSPYRALGNQPQHF.

Ten or more counts support this clonotype. The V and J genes are TRBV20-1 and TRBJ2-2, with D possibly TRBD2 on 6 matching bases. V was shortened by 0 bases and J by 5 bases, with 13 bases between the two germline ends. CDR3 size: 15 residues. Germline values: CDR1 DFQATT, CDR2 SNEGSKA (reference sequence). CDR3 region: CSARDWSRGTGELFF. The CDR3 region has the DNA TGCAGTGCTAGAGATTGGTCCCGGGGGACCGGGGAGCTGTTTTTT.

Points on this clonotype: At one end, the junction sequence differs from germline, possibly due to a read error. The V gene is TRBV7-2, the J gene TRBJ1-2; possibly TRBD1 for D (5 bases). There are 14 residues in the CDR3. Per the germline V gene, CDR1 is SGHTA and CDR2 is FQGNSA. CDR3: CASSQDSLGGGYTF. In DNA, the CDR3 is TGCGCCAGCAGCCAAGATTCCCTCGGGGGTGGCTACACCTTC.

The sample holds many counts of this clonotype. The chain recombines TRBV20-1 with TRBJ1-5, with D possibly being TRBD1 (5 bases). The germline CDR1 and CDR2 sequences are DFQATT and SNEGSKA (reference sequence). Trimming cost V 5 bases and J 4 bases, with 15 bases left between them. The CDR3 length is 14 residues. In DNA form, the CDR3 reads TGCAGTGCTGGGGGAGCAGGATGGAATCAGCCCCAGCATTTT. The encoded protein is CSAGGAGWNQPQHF.

This clonotype was picked up many times. The chain has TRBV10-3 and TRBJ1-5, with unresolved D. V was trimmed by 10 bases and J by 7 bases, leaving 23 bases between them. This CDR3 contains 15 residues. Germline-derived CDR1 and CDR2 are ENHRY and SYGVKD. The CDR3 is CATYDGPEGKQPQHF. Here the CDR3 DNA reads TGTGCCACATACGACGGCCCCGAGGGTAAACAGCCCCAGCATTTT.

This clonotype showed up just a few times. A read error may be the cause here, since a much bigger clone is one base away. The rearrangement links TRBV5-1 to TRBJ2-1; perhaps TRBD2 as D (5 bases). The J call may be faulty, since TRBJ2-7 better matches the DNA end. The CDR3 contains 15 residues. Germline V gene data show CDR1 as SGHRS and CDR2 as YFSETQ. Written as DNA, the CDR3 is TGCGCCAGCAGCTTGCTAACAGCGGCCTACAATGAGCAGTACTTC. Translated, it gives CASSLLTAAYNEQYF.

V gene TRBV2 combines with J gene TRBJ2-7; unclear D gene. Germline V gene lookup returns CDR1 SNHLY and CDR2 FYNNEI. With 3 bases removed from V and 2 bases from J, the gap between germline ends came to 8 bases. The CDR3 spans 13 residues. The CDR3 region has the DNA TGTGCCAGCAGTGAGTTTGGGGCCTACGAGCAGTACTTC. Translated: CASSEFGAYEQYF.

In its sample, this clonotype was seen a few times. The rearrangement links TRBV6-1 to TRBJ2-2; TRBD2 might be the D (6 bases). This CDR3 contains 16 residues. Trimming left V 6 bases short and J 6 bases short, with 20 bases between. CDR1 MNHNS and CDR2 SASEGT come from the germline V gene. The CDR3 loop reads CASRKIGSRLAGELFF. The CDR3 bases are TGTGCCAGCAGGAAGATTGGCAGCCGACTAGCCGGGGAGCTGTTTTTT.

This clonotype was seen a few times. The chain employs TRBV16 and TRBJ2-1, with D unclear. The V gene's germline CDR1 is KGHSY and CDR2 FQNENV. V was clipped by 2 bases and J by 6 bases, with 14 bases between them. The CDR3 is 15 amino acids. CDR3 sequence reads: CASSQMQATRNEQFF. The CDR3 nucleotides are TGTGCCAGCAGCCAAATGCAGGCGACACGCAATGAGCAGTTCTTC.

This clonotype was observed a handful of times. V is TRBV20-1 and J is TRBJ2-6; 10 nucleotides agree with TRBD1. The CDR3 loop spans 19 amino acids. Trimming took 2 bases from V and 0 from J; bases not matched to a gene: 10. Germline CDR1 is DFQATT and CDR2 is SNEGSKA (reference sequence). CDR3 DNA: TGCAGTGCTAGAATTTCCGGGACAGGGGCAATCTCTGGGGCCAACGTCCTGACTTTC. Protein product: CSARISGTGAISGANVLTF.

The table lists this clonotype with many counts. The chain has TRBV18 and TRBJ1-2, with D perhaps matching TRBD1 (6 bases). V lost 3 bases to trimming and J lost 8 bases, with 16 bases between them. The CDR3 spans 14 residues. CDR1 is KGHSH, CDR2 LQKENI, per germline. In DNA, the CDR3 is TGTGCCAGCTCACCCCTACCGGGACACATCGGCTACACCTTC. Amino acids: CASSPLPGHIGYTF.

Ten or more counts support this clonotype. The CDR3 loop is CASSYSSGTNNEQFF. For the CDR3, the DNA is TGTGCCAGCAGTTACTCCAGCGGGACCAACAATGAGCAGTTCTTC. V and J are TRBV6-2 or TRBV6-3 and TRBJ2-1; 7 bases are shared with TRBD2. Germline assignment: CDR1 MNHEY and CDR2 SVGEGT. This CDR3 is built from 15 residues. V was pared by 0 bases and J by 5 bases, with 4 bases of the junction left unmatched.

This clonotype has a count of ten or more. This chain links TRBV2 with TRBJ2-3; D is perhaps TRBD2 (5 bases). The V end was cut by 6 bases, the J end by 3 bases, with 7 bases between. CDR1 and CDR2 (germline): SNHLY, FYNNEI. This CDR3 has 12 residues. The CDR3, as DNA: TGTGCCAGCAGGGGAGCGACAGATACGCAGTATTTT. Translated: CASRGATDTQYF.

This clonotype showed up many times. This sequence joins TRBV11-3 and TRBJ2-3; D unclear. Trimming removed 0 bases at V and 3 bases at J, with 10 bases between. CDR3 size: 15 residues. Germline V gene lookup returns CDR1 SGHNT and CDR2 YENEEA. CDR3 protein: CASSLDIAATDTQYF. CDR3 nucleotides: TGTGCCAGCAGCTTAGATATAGCAGCTACAGATACGCAGTATTTT.

This clonotype was seen ten or more times. V and J are TRBV10-3 and TRBJ2-2; tentative D call: TRBD1 (5 bases). Germline CDR1 ENHRY, CDR2 SYGVKD. V lost 8 bases to trimming and J lost 4 bases, with 17 bases between them. This CDR3 comprises 15 residues. The CDR3 loop reads CAIGRDSRATGELFF. CDR3 nucleotides: TGTGCCATCGGAAGAGACAGTCGAGCCACCGGGGAGCTGTTTTTT.

This clonotype was observed at least ten times. The chain combines TRBV20-1 with TRBJ2-7; no reliable D call. The CDR3 is made up of 11 amino acids. CDR1 DFQATT and CDR2 SNEGSKA come from the germline V gene (reference sequence). Trimming left V 4 bases short and J 3 bases short, with 7 bases between. In DNA, the CDR3 is TGCAGTGCTAAGGAGAACTACGAGCAGTACTTC. This gives the protein CSAKENYEQYF.

The table lists this clonotype with many counts. This chain links TRBV6-1 with TRBJ2-2; D not resolved. The V and J ends lost 7 bases and 0 bases respectively, with 15 bases between them. The germline V gene encodes CDR1 MNHNS and CDR2 SASEGT. The CDR3 is 16 amino acids. The CDR3 sequence is CASKMAKVANTGELFF. DNA for the CDR3: TGTGCCAGCAAAATGGCAAAGGTCGCGAACACCGGGGAGCTGTTTTTT.

This clonotype was counted at least ten times. The chain carries TRBV24-1 and TRBJ2-3; 11 bases are a match to TRBD1. This CDR3 comprises 13 residues. Germline V gene data show CDR1 as KGHDR and CDR2 as SFDVKD. V gave up 9 bases and J gave up 3 bases; unmatched junction bases: 1. Written as DNA, the CDR3 is TGTGCCACCGGGACAGGGGGGACAGATACGCAGTATTTT. Residues: CATGTGGTDTQYF.

The V and J genes are TRBV10-2 and TRBJ2-5; the D gene is possibly TRBD2 (6 bases). The CDR3 has 14 residues. Germline-derived CDR1 and CDR2 are WSHSY and SAAADI. V lost 2 bases and J lost 4, with 11 bases in between. The CDR3 DNA is TGCGCCAGCAGTGAGCGGGCGGGGCTAGAGACCCAGTACTTC. Amino acids: CASSERAGLETQYF.

The table lists this clonotype with many counts. The V and J genes are TRBV7-9 and TRBJ2-5, with 14 positions matching TRBD2. The germline V gene has CDR1 SEHNR and CDR2 FQNEAQ (reference sequence). The CDR3 runs to 17 residues. V gave up 0 bases and J gave up 3 bases; unmatched junction bases: 3. CDR3 amino acids: CASSLALTSGGEETQYF. The CDR3 nucleotides read TGTGCCAGCAGCTTAGCGCTGACTAGCGGGGGGGAAGAGACCCAGTACTTC.

This clonotype turned up a few times. The chain links TRBV4-2 to TRBJ2-7; 7 nucleotides align to TRBD2. CDR1 LGHNA and CDR2 YNFKEQ come from the germline V gene. Unmatched junction bases numbered 9, after V lost 4 bases and J lost 0 bases. The CDR3 runs to 16 residues. The CDR3 reads CASSRGGGGSSYEQYF. DNA of the CDR3: TGTGCCAGCAGCCGGGGTGGGGGGGGGAGCTCCTACGAGCAGTACTTC.

The sample holds many counts of this clonotype. The V call is TRBV2, the J call TRBJ1-2; 7 bases line up with TRBD1. J gave up 2 bases and V 2 bases, and 2 bases lay outside the gene matches. Looked up from germline, CDR1 is SNHLY and CDR2 is FYNNEI. The CDR3 covers 14 residues. As DNA, the CDR3 is TGTGCCAGCAGTGAACAGGGGGGGAACTATGGCTACACCTTC. Translation: CASSEQGGNYGYTF.

This clonotype was seen ten or more times. The chain has TRBV7-3 and TRBJ1-1; D call uncertain. Trimming took 3 bases from V and 1 from J, leaving 6 bases between them. The CDR3 covers 13 residues. Germline CDR1 is SGHTA and CDR2 is FQGTGA. CDR3 residues: CASSFAPNTEAFF. The DNA of the CDR3 is TGTGCCAGCAGCTTTGCTCCGAACACTGAAGCTTTCTTT. Combining the CDR3 with reference TRBV7-3 and TRBJ1-1 gives the whole variable domain GAGVSQTPSNKVTEKGKYVELRCDPISGHTALYWYRQSLGQGPEFLIYFQGTGAADDSGLPNDRFFAVRPEGSVSTLKIQRTERGDSAVYLCASSFAPNTEAFFGQGTRLTVV.

This clonotype was recorded at least ten times. This chain joins TRBV5-1 and TRBJ1-1; the D gene is possibly TRBD1 (5 bases). Trimming took 3 bases from V and 0 from J, leaving 12 bases between them. The CDR3 spans 15 residues. CDR1 and CDR2 from the germline V gene are SGHRS and YFSETQ. This chain's CDR3 is CASSSLRGMNTEAFF. For the CDR3, the DNA is TGCGCCAGCAGCTCCCTACGGGGGATGAACACTGAAGCTTTCTTT.

This clonotype showed up just a few times. This rearrangement joins TRBV5-1 to TRBJ2-7, with 10 bases fitting TRBD2. The CDR3 runs to 15 residues. J gave up 3 bases and V 5 bases, and 8 bases lay outside the gene matches. The germline CDR1 and CDR2 sequences are SGHRS and YFSETQ. The CDR3 region is CASSRLAGEVYEQYF. CDR3 nucleotides: TGCGCCAGCAGTCGCCTAGCGGGAGAAGTCTACGAGCAGTACTTC.